This T cell receptor (beta chain) was retrieved from a study of CD8 T cells in ankylosing spondylitis. Libraries for TCR beta were made by quantitative 5'-RACE with molecular barcodes. TCRdb ran MiXCR on the 5' RACE reads and lists one entry per CDR3 protein. This table holds around 340,000 distinct CDR3 sequences, 20% found once. General study findings and limits: One TCR beta motif, made up of eight or nine highly homologous variants, appeared characteristic of ankylosing spondylitis blood. There was reportedly significant enrichment of clones that were disease-linked in matched ankylosing spondylitis synovial fluid. There were earlier reports of some motif variants in reactive arthritis synovial fluid and blood.

Looked up from germline, CDR1 is SGHRS and CDR2 is YFSETQ. This CDR3 is 20 amino acids long. Trimming cost V 3 bases and J 0 bases; bases outside gene matches: 14. In the case of this clonotype: Its matching antigen is unknown.

This sequence was found in a male donor with ankylosing spondylitis or in good health (not recorded which). Sequenced sample: blood, either unsorted or a sorted T cell fraction (not recorded which). This rearrangement joins TRBV5-1 to TRBJ2-6; 8 bases map to TRBD1. CDR3 coding DNA: TGCGCCAGCAGCTACCACAGGGGGGAAGGAAAGAACTCTGGGGCCAACGTCCTGACTTTC. Protein product: CASSYHRGEGKNSGANVLTF.